These T cell receptor beta chains were read from a single sample in a study of shared clonotypes between healthy human individuals. Clones were sequenced by immunoSEQ multiplex PCR, and TCRdb holds only the in-frame ones, with some missing. This sample yields about 2.4 million clones, of which 93% are seen a single time; approximately 0.37% belongs to the top ten. The source material was naive CD4+ T cells from PBMCs. These receptor sequences come from a man in his late teens or twenties in good health. Some clones in this sample may be carry-over from other donors' samples. Each CDR3 is given with its conserved first and last residue. The D gene is left open where the match is weak. Clone sizes are given selectively: once, few, many, or a class where the clone is expanded.

few TRBJ2-2 TRBV25-1 NA 14 TGTGCCAGCAGTCCACGGGTCGCCACCGGGGAGCTGTTTTTT CASSPRVATGELFF
once TRBJ1-2 TRBV4-1 NA 16 TGCGCCAGCAGCCGACCGACGGCAGGGAGTAACTATGGCTACACCTTC CASSRPTAGSNYGYTF
once TRBJ2-1 TRBV28 NA 11 TGTGCCAGCAGGTCCTACAATGAGCAGTTCTTC CASRSYNEQFF
NA TRBJ1-5 TRBV2 NA 13 TGTGCCAGCAGTGAAGGGGGAGGCCAGCCCCAGCATTTT CASSEGGGQPQHF
NA TRBJ2-1 TRBV5-1 NA 16 TGCGCCAGCAGCTTGGCGTCGCCGAACTCCTACAATGAGCAGTTCTTC CASSLASPNSYNEQFF
NA TRBJ2-3 TRBV27 NA 16 TGTGCCAGCAGTTTCGGTTCGCACAGGATAACAGATACGCAGTATTTT CASSFGSHRITDTQYF
few TRBJ1-5 TRBV2 NA 15 TGTGCCAGCAGGCCGGGTCGTTCCCTCAATCAGCCCCAGCATTTT CASRPGRSLNQPQHF
NA TRBJ2-3 TRBV29-1 TRBD2 14 TGCAGCGTTGACACTAGCGGGATCACAGATACGCAGTATTTT CSVDTSGITDTQYF
NA TRBJ1-2 TRBV15 NA 13 TGTGCCACCAGCAGAGATCAGTTCTATGGCTACACCTTC CATSRDQFYGYTF
NA TRBJ2-7 TRBV4-3 NA 13 TGCGCCAGCAGCCCGAGTCCGGGGGAAGAGCAGTACTTC CASSPSPGEEQYF
few TRBJ2-5 TRBV19 NA 12 TGTGCCAGTAGTCCCGGCAGAGAGACCCAGTACTTC CASSPGRETQYF
NA TRBJ2-7 TRBV5-4 NA 14 TGTGCCAGCAGTCGAAAGGTGCCCCCCTACGAGCAGTACTTC CASSRKVPPYEQYF
NA TRBJ1-1 TRBV5-1 NA 15 TGCGCCAGCAGCTCCACCGGGGCCCCCGACACTGAAGCTTTCTTT CASSSTGAPDTEAFF
NA TRBJ1-1 TRBV29-1 NA 14 TGCAGCGTTACCCGGACAGCGATGAACACTGAAGCTTTCTTT CSVTRTAMNTEAFF
NA TRBJ2-5 TRBV9 TRBD1 15 TGTGCCAGCAGCCCTCGGGACAGGTCATTAGAGACCCAGTACTTC CASSPRDRSLETQYF